This T cell receptor (beta chain) was sequenced in a study of blood T cell repertoires in COVID-19. Study details: Italy, Spain and the United States were the sources of the convalescent and acute COVID-19 samples. T cells, B-cell-depleted T cells, or PBMCs supplied cDNA or gDNA.

The assay was immunoSEQ multiplex PCR, and TCRdb's table has in-frame clones only and misses some. The data contain over 200,000 clones, about 83% of them singletons. This clone was seen a handful of times. Enrolment of Seattle patients took place during active infection, and they were followed longitudinally. The origin of this receptor is a woman in her thirties with COVID-19, enrolled during active disease. Sequencing input: peripheral blood.

Written as DNA, the CDR3 is TGTGCCAGCAGTTACCTCGGGACAGGGCATTCCGAGCAGTACTTC. Amino acids: CASSYLGTGHSEQYF. This rearrangement joins TRBV6-5 to TRBJ2-7; TRBD1 matches 9 bases. J gave up 6 bases and V 2 bases, and 8 bases lay outside the gene matches. Germline values: CDR1 MNHEY, CDR2 SVGAGI. The length of the CDR3 is 15 residues.